This T cell receptor beta chain was profiled in a study of technical replicates of blood from a handful of donors. Assay: immunoSEQ multiplex PCR; the TCRdb copy retains only in-frame clones and omits some. The sample yields about 73,000 clones, just over 90% seen once. V was trimmed by 3 bases and J by 7 bases, leaving 10 bases between them. CDR1 is MDHEN and CDR2 is SYDVKM in the germline V gene. The CDR3 covers 12 residues. V gene TRBV28 combines with J gene TRBJ2-7; D unclear. The sequenced material came from T cells isolated from PBMCs. The TCR originated in a human donor in good health. The CDR3: CASSFPTSEQYF. In DNA form, the CDR3 reads TGTGCCAGCAGTTTCCCTACGTCTGAGCAGTACTTC.